Listed below are T cell receptor beta chains from one sample, sequenced in a study of long-term antiretroviral therapy in people with HIV. Sequencing was performed with immunoSEQ multiplex PCR; in TCRdb, only in-frame clones are kept and a portion is missing. The data hold about 28,000 clones, with around 84% observed a single time. Specimen: unsorted PBMCs, collected 0.4 years after starting antiretroviral therapy. All receptors derive from a man aged 18 to 29 with HIV. Both conserved end residues are part of each CDR3. Each record gives: CDR3 length, V gene, clone size, D gene, J gene, CDR3 protein, CDR3 DNA. The D gene is left open where the match is weak. Size values are once, few and many counts, or a class for expanded clones, and some rows have none.

15	TRBV5-1	.	.	TRBJ1-4	CASTSQGQLGEKLFF	TGCGCCAGCACCAGCCAGGGCCAACTAGGCGAAAAACTGTTTTTT
15	TRBV4-1	.	.	TRBJ2-1	CASSQDKSSYNEQFF	TGCGCCAGCAGCCAAGATAAGAGCTCCTACAATGAGCAGTTCTTC
15	TRBV4-3	.	.	TRBJ1-5	CASSQDRYSNQPQHF	TGCGCCAGCAGCCAAGACAGATATAGCAATCAGCCCCAGCATTTT
15	TRBV5-1	.	TRBD1	TRBJ2-7	CASSATGTGAIEQYF	TGCGCCAGCAGCGCAACCGGGACAGGGGCAATCGAGCAGTACTTC
19	TRBV5-1	.	.	TRBJ2-3	CASSSGRRWDTKGTDTQYF	TGCGCCAGCAGCTCCGGTCGACGATGGGACACGAAGGGCACAGATACGCAGTATTTT
14	TRBV27	once	TRBD1	TRBJ1-2	CASSRSGTGGGYTF	TGTGCCAGCAGTCGCTCCGGGACAGGGGGAGGCTACACCTTC
14	TRBV6-5	.	.	TRBJ2-3	CASNPGPPVDTQYF	TGTGCCAGCAACCCAGGACCGCCGGTAGATACGCAGTATTTT
14	TRBV4-1	.	.	TRBJ2-3	CASSLETVTDTQYF	TGCGCCAGCAGCCTCGAGACGGTCACAGATACGCAGTATTTT
14	TRBV19	.	.	TRBJ1-1	CASSMGSKPTEAFF	TGTGCCAGTAGTATGGGGTCCAAGCCCACCGAAGCTTTCTTT
15	TRBV7-9	.	TRBD2	TRBJ2-7	CASTTPSAGTYEQYF	TGTGCCAGCACCACCCCGTCAGCGGGAACCTACGAGCAGTACTTC
14	TRBV4-1	.	.	TRBJ2-7	CASSQGAGAYEQYF	TGCGCCAGCAGCCAAGGGGCAGGGGCCTACGAGCAGTACTTC
15	TRBV7-9	.	TRBD2	TRBJ2-1	CASSDSGTSYNEQFF	TGTGCCAGCAGCGATAGCGGGACCTCCTACAATGAGCAGTTCTTC
16	TRBV27	once	TRBD2	TRBJ2-2	CASRLGLAENTGELFF	TGTGCCAGCAGGCTGGGACTAGCGGAGAACACCGGGGAGCTGTTTTTT
16	TRBV27	.	TRBD2	TRBJ2-4	CASSSRLAGGQNIQYF	TGTGCCAGCAGTTCGCGACTAGCGGGGGGGCAAAACATTCAGTACTTC
14	TRBV10-1	.	.	TRBJ2-2	CASSESDDTGELFF	TGCGCCAGCAGTGAGTCAGACGACACCGGGGAGCTGTTTTTT
17	TRBV4-1	.	TRBD1	TRBJ1-2	CASSQDTGTEAYYGYTF	TGCGCCAGCAGCCAAGATACTGGGACAGAAGCTTACTATGGCTACACCTTC
14	TRBV4-1	.	TRBD1	TRBJ2-4	CASSRTAGGNIQYF	TGCGCCAGCAGCCGGACGGCAGGGGGAAACATTCAGTACTTC
14	TRBV5-1	once	.	TRBJ2-7	CASSLAGGPYEQYF	TGCGCCAGCAGCTTGGCCGGGGGCCCCTACGAGCAGTACTTC
14	TRBV19	.	.	TRBJ2-1	CASTPTGRHNEQFF	TGTGCCAGTACCCCCACGGGCAGGCACAATGAGCAGTTCTTC
11	TRBV20-1	.	.	TRBJ2-1	CSARGNNEQFF	TGCAGTGCTAGAGGCAACAATGAGCAGTTCTTC
13	TRBV27	.	.	TRBJ1-1	CASSLSKGSEAFF	TGTGCCAGCAGTTTATCGAAGGGTTCTGAAGCTTTCTTT
14	TRBV19	.	TRBD2	TRBJ2-5	CASSGRGGPETQYF	TGTGCCAGTTCGGGGCGGGGGGGCCCGGAGACCCAGTACTTC
13	TRBV5-5	.	TRBD1	TRBJ2-7	CASSGGQYYEQYF	TGTGCCAGCAGCGGGGGACAGTACTACGAGCAGTACTTC
13	TRBV7-9	.	.	TRBJ2-7	CASSFSPNYEQYF	TGTGCCAGCAGCTTTTCCCCGAACTACGAGCAGTACTTC
15	TRBV5-1	.	TRBD1	TRBJ2-7	CASSPTGADSYEQYF	TGCGCCAGCAGCCCCACAGGGGCGGACTCCTACGAGCAGTACTTC
15	TRBV11-2	.	.	TRBJ2-7	CASSGPGTNSYEQYF	TGTGCCAGCAGCGGCCCCGGGACAAACTCCTACGAGCAGTACTTC
14	TRBV11-3	.	TRBD1	TRBJ2-7	CASSSRDRGYEQYF	TGTGCCAGCAGCTCCCGGGACAGGGGCTACGAGCAGTACTTC
15	TRBV27	.	.	TRBJ1-1	CASTNSGSGLNGAFF	TGTGCCAGCACCAATTCGGGGAGTGGGCTCAATGGGGCTTTCTTT
12	TRBV14	.	.	TRBJ2-1	CASSRWGNEQFF	TGTGCCAGCAGCAGATGGGGGAATGAGCAGTTCTTC
12	TRBV7-9	.	.	TRBJ1-2	CASSLGGYGYTF	TGTGCCAGCAGCTTAGGGGGCTATGGCTACACCTTC
16	TRBV28	.	TRBD2	TRBJ2-5	CASSLGLAGEGETQYF	TGTGCCAGCAGTTTAGGACTAGCGGGAGAGGGGGAGACCCAGTACTTC
16	TRBV9	once	TRBD2	TRBJ2-2	CASSGGGTLNTGELFF	TGTGCCAGCAGCGGCGGGGGGACTCTGAACACCGGGGAGCTGTTTTTT
17	TRBV28	.	.	TRBJ1-4	CASSLFFRGTTNEKLFF	TGTGCCAGCAGTTTGTTTTTCAGGGGAACAACTAATGAAAAACTGTTTTTT
16	TRBV4-3	.	TRBD1	TRBJ1-1	CASSHNLQGARTEAFF	TGCGCCAGCAGCCACAATCTACAGGGGGCGAGGACTGAAGCTTTCTTT
14	TRBV6-5	.	TRBD1	TRBJ2-7	CASSAWDRDHEQYF	TGTGCCAGCAGTGCGTGGGACAGGGACCACGAGCAGTACTTC
16	TRBV6-5	.	TRBD2	TRBJ2-1	CASSYPGTSGSNEQFF	TGTGCCAGCAGTTACCCTGGGACTAGCGGGAGCAATGAGCAGTTCTTC
16	TRBV5-1	.	TRBD1	TRBJ1-2	CASSFRTGSGNYGYTF	TGCGCCAGCAGTTTTAGGACAGGGTCGGGAAACTATGGCTACACCTTC
15	TRBV7-6	.	TRBD1	TRBJ2-7	CASSSGQGNIYEQYF	TGTGCCAGCAGCTCTGGACAGGGTAATATCTACGAGCAGTACTTC
15	TRBV11-2	.	.	TRBJ2-1	CASTPGGREYNEQFF	TGTGCCAGCACCCCCGGCGGTAGGGAATACAATGAGCAGTTCTTC
13	TRBV5-6	.	.	TRBJ1-1	CASSLERNTEAFF	TGTGCCAGCAGCTTGGAGCGGAACACTGAAGCTTTCTTT
15	TRBV25-1	.	.	TRBJ1-5	CASSPPGGNHQPQHF	TGTGCCAGCAGCCCCCCGGGCGGCAACCATCAGCCCCAGCATTTT